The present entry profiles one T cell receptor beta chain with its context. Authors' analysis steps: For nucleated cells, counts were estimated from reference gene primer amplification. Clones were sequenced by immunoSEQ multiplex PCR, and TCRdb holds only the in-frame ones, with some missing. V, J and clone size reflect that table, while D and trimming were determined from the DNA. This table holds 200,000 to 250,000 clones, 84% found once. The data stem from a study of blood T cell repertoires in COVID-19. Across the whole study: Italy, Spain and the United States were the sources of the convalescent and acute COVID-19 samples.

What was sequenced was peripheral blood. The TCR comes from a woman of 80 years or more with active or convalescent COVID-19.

The CDR3 reads CASSQSLDTGELFF. CDR3 bases: TGTGCCAGCAGCCAATCACTCGACACCGGGGAGCTGTTTTTT. The chain joins TRBV11-1 to TRBJ2-2; D not certain. Trimming took off 5 bases at V and 3 bases at J, with 10 bases between the two ends. The CDR3 sequence is 14 residues long. Germline lookup yields CDR1 SGHAT and CDR2 FQDESV (reference sequence).